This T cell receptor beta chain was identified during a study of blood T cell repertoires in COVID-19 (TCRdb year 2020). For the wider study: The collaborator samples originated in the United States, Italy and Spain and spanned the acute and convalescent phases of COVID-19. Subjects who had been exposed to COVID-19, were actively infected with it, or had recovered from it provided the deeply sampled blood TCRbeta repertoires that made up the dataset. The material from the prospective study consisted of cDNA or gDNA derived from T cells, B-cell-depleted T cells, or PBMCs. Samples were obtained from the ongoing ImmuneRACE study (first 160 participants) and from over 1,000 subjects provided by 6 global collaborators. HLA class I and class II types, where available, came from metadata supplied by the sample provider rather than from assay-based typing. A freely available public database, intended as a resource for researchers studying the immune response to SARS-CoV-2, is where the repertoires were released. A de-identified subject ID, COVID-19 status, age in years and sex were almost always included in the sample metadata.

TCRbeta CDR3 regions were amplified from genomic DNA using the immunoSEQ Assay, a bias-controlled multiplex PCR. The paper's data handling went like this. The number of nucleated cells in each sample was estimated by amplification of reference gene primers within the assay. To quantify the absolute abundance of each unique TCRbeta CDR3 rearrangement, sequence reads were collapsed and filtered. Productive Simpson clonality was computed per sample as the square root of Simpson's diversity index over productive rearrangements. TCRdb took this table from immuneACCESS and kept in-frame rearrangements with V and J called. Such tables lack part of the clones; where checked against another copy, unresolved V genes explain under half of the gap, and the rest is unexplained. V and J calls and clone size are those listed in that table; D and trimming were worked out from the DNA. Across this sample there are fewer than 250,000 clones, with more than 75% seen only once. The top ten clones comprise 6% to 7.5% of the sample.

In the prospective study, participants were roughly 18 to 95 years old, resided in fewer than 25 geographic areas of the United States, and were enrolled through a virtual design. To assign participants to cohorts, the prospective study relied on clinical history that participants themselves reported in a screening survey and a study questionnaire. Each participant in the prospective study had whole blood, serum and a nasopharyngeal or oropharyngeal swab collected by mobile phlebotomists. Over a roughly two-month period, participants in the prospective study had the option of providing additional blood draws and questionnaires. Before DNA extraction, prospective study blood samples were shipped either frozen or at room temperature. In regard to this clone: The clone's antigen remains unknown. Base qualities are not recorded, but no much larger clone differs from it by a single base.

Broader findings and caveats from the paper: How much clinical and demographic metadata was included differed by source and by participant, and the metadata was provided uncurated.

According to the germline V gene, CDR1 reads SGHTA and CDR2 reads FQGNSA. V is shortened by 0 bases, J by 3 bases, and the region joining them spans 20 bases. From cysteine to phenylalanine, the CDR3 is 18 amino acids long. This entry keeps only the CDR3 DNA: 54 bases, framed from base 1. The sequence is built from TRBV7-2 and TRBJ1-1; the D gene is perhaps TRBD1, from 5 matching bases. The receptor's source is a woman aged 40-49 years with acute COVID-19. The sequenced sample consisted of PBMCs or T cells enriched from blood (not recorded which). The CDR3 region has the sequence CASSLASTAGGEDTEAFF. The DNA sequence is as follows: TGTGCCAGCAGCTTAGCCTCGACGGCTGGGGGGGAGGACACTGAAGCTTTCTTT.